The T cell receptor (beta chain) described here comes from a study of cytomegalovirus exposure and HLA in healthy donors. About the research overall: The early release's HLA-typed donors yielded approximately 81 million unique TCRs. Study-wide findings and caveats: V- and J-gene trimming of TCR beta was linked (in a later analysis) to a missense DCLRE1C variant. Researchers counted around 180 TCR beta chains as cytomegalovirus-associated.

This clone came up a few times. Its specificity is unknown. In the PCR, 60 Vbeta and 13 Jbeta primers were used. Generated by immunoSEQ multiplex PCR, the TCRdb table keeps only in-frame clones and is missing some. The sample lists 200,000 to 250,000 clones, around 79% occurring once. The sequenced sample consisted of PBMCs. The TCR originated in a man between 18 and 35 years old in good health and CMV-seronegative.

The CDR3 sequence: CASSLAGQDTAGQYF. DNA for the CDR3: TGCGCCAGCAGCTTGGCGGGTCAGGACACCGCCGGGCAGTACTTC. The chain recombines TRBV5-1 with TRBJ2-7; possible D gene TRBD1, 5 bases. V was pared by 0 bases and J by 9 bases, with 19 bases between. From germline, CDR1 is SGHRS and CDR2 YFSETQ. There are 15 residues in the CDR3.